This paragraph reports one T cell receptor (beta chain). 13 Jbeta primers and 60 Vbeta primers were used for the PCR. The protocol was immunoSEQ multiplex PCR, while the TCRdb copy is restricted to in-frame clones and leaves out a portion. Of 110,000 or so clones listed, 60% to 85% were seen once; the top ten hold approximately 3%. These data belong to a study of cytomegalovirus exposure and HLA in healthy donors. V dropped 5 bases and J dropped 3 bases, with 13 bases sitting between them. Germline loops: CDR1 MNHEY, CDR2 SMNVEV (reference sequence). This CDR3 is built from 14 residues. The receptor was derived from a woman in her thirties or forties in good health and CMV-seropositive. The rearrangement links TRBV27 to TRBJ1-1, with D maybe TRBD1 (6 bases). Sequencing was performed on PBMCs. Here the CDR3 reads CASSLRGQYTEAFF. The CDR3 DNA reads TGTGCCAGCAGTCTAAGAGGACAGTACACTGAAGCTTTCTTT.